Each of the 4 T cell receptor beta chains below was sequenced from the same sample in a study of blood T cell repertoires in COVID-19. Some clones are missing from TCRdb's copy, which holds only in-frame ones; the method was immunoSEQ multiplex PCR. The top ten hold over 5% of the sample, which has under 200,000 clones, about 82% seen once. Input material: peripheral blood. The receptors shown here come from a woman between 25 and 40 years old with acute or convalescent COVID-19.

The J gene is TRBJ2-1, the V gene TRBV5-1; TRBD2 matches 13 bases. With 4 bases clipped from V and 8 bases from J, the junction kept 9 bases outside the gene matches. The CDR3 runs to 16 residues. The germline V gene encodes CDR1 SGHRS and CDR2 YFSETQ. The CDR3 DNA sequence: TGCGCCAGCAGCAAGGCCCGGACTAGCGGGGGTGATGAGCAGTTCTTC. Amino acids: CASSKARTSGGDEQFF.

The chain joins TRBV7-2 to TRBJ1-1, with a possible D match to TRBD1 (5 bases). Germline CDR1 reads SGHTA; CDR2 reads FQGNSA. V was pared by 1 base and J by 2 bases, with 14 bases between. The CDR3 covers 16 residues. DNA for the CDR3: TGTGCCAGCAGCTTAGGACTATGGGGGGAAAACACTGAAGCTTTCTTT. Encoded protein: CASSLGLWGENTEAFF.

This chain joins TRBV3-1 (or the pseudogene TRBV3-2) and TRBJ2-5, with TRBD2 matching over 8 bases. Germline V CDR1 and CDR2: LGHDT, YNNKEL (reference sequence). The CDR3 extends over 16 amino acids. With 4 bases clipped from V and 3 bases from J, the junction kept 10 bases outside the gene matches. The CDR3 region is CASSLNRGTRKETQYF. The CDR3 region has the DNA TGTGCCAGCAGCCTCAACCGAGGGACTAGAAAAGAGACCCAGTACTTC.

The CDR3 reads CASSEKGAGEKLFF. The DNA of the CDR3 is TGTGCCAGCAGCGAGAAGGGAGCTGGGGAAAAACTGTTTTTT. The chain uses TRBV9 and TRBJ1-4, with no clear D. The germline gives CDR1 SGDLS, CDR2 YYNGEE. The CDR3 has 14 residues. The V and J ends lost 3 bases and 8 bases respectively, with 14 bases between them.